Below, 2 T cell receptor beta chains from the same sample are listed, as sequenced in a study of somatic mutations in cytotoxic T cells in rheumatoid arthritis. Sequenced by immunoSEQ multiplex PCR; TCRdb stores in-frame clones only, minus some. The table shows 14,000 or so clones, with about 80% occurring only once. The sample was CD8+ T cells sorted from blood. These receptors originate from an adult with rheumatoid arthritis.

The chain employs TRBV28 and TRBJ1-5; D not resolved. Germline CDR1 reads MDHEN; CDR2 reads SYDVKM. This CDR3 contains 14 residues. The V end was cut by 3 bases, the J end by 3 bases, with 9 bases between. The CDR3 sequence: CASSLKGVNQPQHF. The CDR3 coding sequence is TGTGCCAGCAGTTTGAAGGGTGTCAATCAGCCCCAGCATTTT.

This clone was picked up a small number of times. V is TRBV6-5 and J is TRBJ1-2; D not certain. Germline V CDR1 and CDR2: MNHEY, SVGAGI. The CDR3 totals 13 residues. V lost 2 bases, J lost 4 bases, and 8 bases lay in between. CDR3 sequence reads: CASSYIRAYGYTF. The CDR3 DNA sequence: TGTGCCAGCAGTTACATCCGGGCCTATGGCTACACCTTC.